The 15 T cell receptor beta chains listed next were all sequenced from one sample in a study of T cells in tuberculosis. Assay: immunoSEQ multiplex PCR; the TCRdb copy retains only in-frame clones and omits some. The sample holds about 32,000 clones, less than 95% seen once. Sequencing input: PBMCs. These TCRs come from a donor aged 10-29 years with latent tuberculosis or without tuberculosis infection.

This clone was counted once. The chain links TRBV28 to TRBJ1-5; D unclear. CDR1 and CDR2 from the germline V gene are MDHEN and SYDVKM. Trimming pared 0 bases from V and 6 bases from J, leaving 9 bases between. This CDR3 spans 14 amino acids. CDR3 DNA sequence: TGTGCCAGCAGTTTATGCGGGGAATGTCAGCCCCAGCATTTT. Its translation is CASSLCGECQPQHF.

This chain connects TRBV28 to TRBJ1-1, with 7 positions matching TRBD1. V lost 1 base to trimming and J lost 4 bases; unmatched junction nucleotides: 6. Germline CDR1 reads MDHEN; CDR2 reads SYDVKM. The length of the CDR3 is 15 residues. The CDR3 spells CASSLLDRAGTEAFF. The DNA of the CDR3 is TGTGCCAGCAGTTTATTAGACAGGGCCGGCACTGAAGCTTTCTTT. Looking up the rest from reference TRBV28 and TRBJ1-1 gives the full variable domain: DVKVTQSSRYLVKRTGEKVFLECVQDMDHENMFWYRQDPGLGLRLIYFSYDVKMKEKGDIPEGYSVSREKKERFSLILESASTNQTSMYLCASSLLDRAGTEAFFGQGTRLTVV.

This rearrangement joins TRBV19 to TRBJ1-2; TRBD1 aligns across 12 bases. Germline V gene data show CDR1 as LNHDA and CDR2 as SQIVND (reference sequence). This CDR3 comprises 15 residues. With V trimmed by 7 bases and J by 7 bases, 10 bases remained unmatched. CDR3 in amino acids: CASTIGDRGQAGYTF. In DNA, the CDR3 is TGTGCCAGTACCATCGGGGACAGGGGGCAGGCTGGCTACACCTTC.

The V call is TRBV27, the J call TRBJ2-1, with 10 bases fitting TRBD1. The germline gives CDR1 MNHEY, CDR2 SMNVEV (reference sequence). This CDR3 region has 16 residues. V lost 5 bases and J lost 7; bases outside the gene matches: 11. CDR3 bases: TGTGCCAGCAGTCCTTTCCGGGACAGGGGACGGAATGAGCAGTTCTTC. Protein sequence: CASSPFRDRGRNEQFF.

The chain joins TRBV5-1 to TRBJ2-2; D possibly corresponds to TRBD2 (6 bases). This CDR3 spans 16 amino acids. CDR1 and CDR2 from the germline V gene are SGHRS and YFSETQ. The V and J ends lost 3 bases and 6 bases respectively, with 18 bases between them. Here the CDR3 DNA reads TGCGCCAGCAGCTCGGTCGGGGGATTTACATCCGGGGAGCTGTTTTTT. This encodes CASSSVGGFTSGELFF.

This clone is classed as medium-sized (0.01 to 0.1%). The chain employs TRBV25-1 and TRBJ2-2, with TRBD2 identical over 11 bases. Germline V gene sequence: CDR1 MGHDK, CDR2 SYGVNS. This CDR3 has 15 amino acids. The trim removed 3 bases at V and 3 bases at J, leaving 0 bases unmatched. CDR3 sequence (DNA): TGTGCCAGCAGTGATAGCGGGAGGGACACCGGGGAGCTGTTTTTT. Its protein is CASSDSGRDTGELFF.

This clone was seen only once. The V gene is TRBV7-9, the J gene TRBJ2-5; no firm D call. Germline V lookup: CDR1 SEHNR, CDR2 FQNEAQ (reference sequence). The CDR3 is made up of 12 amino acids. V gave up 4 bases and J gave up 5 bases, with 8 bases separating them. The CDR3: CASSSPRETQYF. The CDR3 region has the DNA TGTGCCAGCAGCTCCCCACGGGAGACCCAGTACTTC.

The chain recombines TRBV6-1 with TRBJ1-2; D call uncertain. Germline values: CDR1 MNHNS, CDR2 SASEGT. The CDR3 length is 13 residues. Trimming removed 2 bases from V and 4 bases from J, with 8 bases in between. The CDR3, as DNA: TGTGCCAGCAGTGAACAGGTACTCTATGGCTACACCTTC. This encodes CASSEQVLYGYTF.

The chain is built from TRBV29-1 and TRBJ1-2; 9 bases align to TRBD1. V was pared by 7 bases and J by 0 bases, with 9 bases of the junction left unmatched. The CDR3 spans 15 residues. Germline V gene lookup returns CDR1 SQVTM and CDR2 ANQGSEA. For the CDR3, the DNA is TGCAGCGCAAGGGGGACAGGGCGAGCTAACTATGGCTACACCTTC. Protein: CSARGTGRANYGYTF. The variable domain in full, completed from reference TRBV29-1 and TRBJ1-2, reads SAVISQKPSRDICQRGTSLTIQCQVDSQVTMMFWYRQQPGQSLTLIATANQGSEATYESGFVIDKFPISRPNLTFSTLTVSNMSPEDSSIYLCSARGTGRANYGYTFGSGTRLTVV.

The chain carries TRBV29-1 and TRBJ1-1; D ambiguous. Per the germline V gene, CDR1 is SQVTM and CDR2 is ANQGSEA. Trimming pared 7 bases from V and 0 bases from J, leaving 12 bases between. CDR3 length: 13 residues. The CDR3 loop reads CSALEILNTEAFF. CDR3 nucleotides: TGCAGCGCCTTAGAGATTTTGAACACTGAAGCTTTCTTT. The full variable domain, completed using reference TRBV29-1 and TRBJ1-1, is SAVISQKPSRDICQRGTSLTIQCQVDSQVTMMFWYRQQPGQSLTLIATANQGSEATYESGFVIDKFPISRPNLTFSTLTVSNMSPEDSSIYLCSALEILNTEAFFGQGTRLTVV.

This chain links TRBV30 with TRBJ1-1; no definite D call. The CDR3 sequence is 11 residues long. Looked up from germline, CDR1 is GTSNPN and CDR2 is SVGIG (reference sequence). The ends were cut back, 3 bases at V and 1 base at J, with 3 bases in the middle. The CDR3 nucleotides are TGTGCCTGGAGACAGAACACTGAAGCTTTCTTT. This gives the protein CAWRQNTEAFF.

The rearrangement uses TRBV6-6 and TRBJ1-4; 7 bases fit TRBD1. V was clipped by 2 bases and J by 7 bases; unmatched bases: 4. CDR3 length: 14 amino acids. Germline V gene data show CDR1 as MNHNY and CDR2 as SVGAGI (reference sequence). DNA of the CDR3: TGTGCCAGCAGTTACAAGGGGGCGAGTGAAAAACTGTTTTTT. Translated: CASSYKGASEKLFF.

This rearrangement joins TRBV25-1 to TRBJ2-4, with 7 nucleotides matching TRBD1. CDR3 length: 14 residues. The germline gives CDR1 MGHDK, CDR2 SYGVNS. V shed 4 bases, J shed 1 base, and the junction held 1 base outside the gene matches. CDR3 sequence: CASSADRAKNIQYF. CDR3 bases: TGTGCCAGCAGTGCGGACAGGGCCAAAAACATTCAGTACTTC.

The table lists this clone with a count of one. The chain uses TRBV9 and TRBJ2-7; TRBD2 matches 11 bases. The germline CDR1 and CDR2 sequences are SGDLS and YYNGEE. J was trimmed by 4 bases and V by 4 bases; bases with no gene match: 7. The CDR3 sequence is 15 residues long. This CDR3 reads CASSPGTSGGYEQYF. Written as DNA, the CDR3 is TGTGCCAGCAGCCCGGGGACTAGCGGAGGTTACGAGCAGTACTTC.

This clone was recorded only once. The chain has TRBV5-1 and TRBJ1-4, with D maybe TRBD1 (5 bases). Looked up from germline, CDR1 is SGHRS and CDR2 is YFSETQ. CDR3 length: 14 amino acids. V lost 4 bases and J 5 bases, leaving 12 bases between the germline ends. The CDR3 reads CASSLGDSNEKLFF. The CDR3 coding sequence is TGCGCCAGCAGCCTTGGGGACTCCAATGAAAAACTGTTTTTT.